What follows describes a single TCR beta chain. What it recognizes is unknown. The germline gives CDR1 LGHNA, CDR2 YSLEER. This CDR3 is built from 14 residues. The V end lost 0 bases, the J end lost 5 bases, and 10 bases lay between the germline ends. This sample stems from a study of vaccination and CD4 T cells after COVID-19. As for the study in general: Overlapping SARS-CoV-2, HCoV-NL63, HCoV-OC43 and HCoV-229E spike peptides were used to stimulate cells.

As to treatment: roughly 10-day PBMC culture with coronavirus spike peptide pools or control peptides (ViraFEST assay). One should note that the unexposed donor's CD4+ T cells were collected before the COVID-19 pandemic (2011-2018). With the Oncomine TCR Beta short-read assay, DNA from cultured CD4+ T cells was sequenced. TCRdb used MiXCR to reprocess the PCR reads, holding one entry per CDR3 protein. Of 7,000 or so distinct CDR3 sequences listed, roughly 30% were seen once; the top ten hold 15% to 20%. Sequenced input: CD4+ T cells from blood, cultured in vitro. The chain has TRBV4-3 and TRBJ1-1; D ambiguous. This sequence originates from a human donor in good health. The CDR3 coding sequence is TGCGCCAGCAGCCAAGATAGAGAAAGGACTGAAGCTTTCTTT. It specifies CASSQDRERTEAFF.